This T cell receptor (beta chain) was recovered during a study of T cell changes during pregnancy in multiple sclerosis. TCRdb keeps only in-frame clones here, not all; method: immunoSEQ multiplex PCR. The profile shows 50,000 to 70,000 clones, about 91% of them singletons. Germline V gene sequence: CDR1 SGDLS, CDR2 YYNGEE. V was pared by 1 base and J by 6 bases, with 20 bases between. The length of the CDR3 is 18 residues. The TCR sequence derives from a female donor with multiple sclerosis, enrolled in a pregnancy study. J is TRBJ1-6 and V is TRBV9; possibly TRBD1 for D (6 bases). The source was peripheral blood, collected in the first trimester of pregnancy. The CDR3 protein is CASSVSGHPHTSNSPLHF. DNA for the CDR3: TGTGCCAGCAGCGTATCGGGACACCCACACACCTCTAATTCACCCCTCCACTTT.